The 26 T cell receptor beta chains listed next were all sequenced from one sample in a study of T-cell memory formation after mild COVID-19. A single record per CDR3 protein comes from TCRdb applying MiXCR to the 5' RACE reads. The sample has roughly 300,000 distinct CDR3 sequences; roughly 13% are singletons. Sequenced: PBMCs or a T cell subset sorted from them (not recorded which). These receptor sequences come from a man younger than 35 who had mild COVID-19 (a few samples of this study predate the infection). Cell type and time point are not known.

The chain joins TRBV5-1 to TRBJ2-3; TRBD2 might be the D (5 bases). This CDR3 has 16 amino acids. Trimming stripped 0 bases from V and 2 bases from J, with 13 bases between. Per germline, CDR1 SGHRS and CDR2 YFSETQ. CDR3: CASSLELTGNTDTQYF. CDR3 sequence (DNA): TGCGCCAGCAGCTTGGAACTGACGGGAAACACAGATACGCAGTATTTT. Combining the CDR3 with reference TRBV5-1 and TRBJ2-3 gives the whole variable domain KAGVTQTPRYLIKTRGQQVTLSCSPISGHRSVSWYQQTPGQGLQFLFEYFSETQRNKGNFPGRFSGRQFSNSRSEMNVSTLELGDSALYLCASSLELTGNTDTQYFGPGTRLTVL.

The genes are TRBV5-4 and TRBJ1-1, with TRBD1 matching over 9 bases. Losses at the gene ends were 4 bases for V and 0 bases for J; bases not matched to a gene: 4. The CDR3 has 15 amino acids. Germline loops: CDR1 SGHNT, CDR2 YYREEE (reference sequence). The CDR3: CASSRGQGMNTEAFF. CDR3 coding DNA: TGTGCCAGCAGCCGCGGACAGGGGATGAACACTGAAGCTTTCTTT.

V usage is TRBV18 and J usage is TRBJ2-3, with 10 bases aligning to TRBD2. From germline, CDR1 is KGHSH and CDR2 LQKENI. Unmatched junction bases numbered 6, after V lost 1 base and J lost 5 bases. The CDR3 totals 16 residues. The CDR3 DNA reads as TGTGCCAGCTCACCACTTGAACTAGCGGGGATAGATACGCAGTATTTT. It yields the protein CASSPLELAGIDTQYF.

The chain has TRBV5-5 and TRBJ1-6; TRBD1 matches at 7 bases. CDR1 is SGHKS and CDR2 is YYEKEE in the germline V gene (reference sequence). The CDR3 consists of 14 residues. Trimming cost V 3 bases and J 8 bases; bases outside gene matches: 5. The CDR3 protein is CASSSDRWDSPLHF. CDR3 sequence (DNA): TGTGCCAGCAGCTCGGACAGGTGGGATTCACCCCTCCACTTT.

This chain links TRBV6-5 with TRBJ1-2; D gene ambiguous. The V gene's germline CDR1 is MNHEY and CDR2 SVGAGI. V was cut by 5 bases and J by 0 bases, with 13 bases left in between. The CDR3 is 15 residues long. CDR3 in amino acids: CASSSGGYPNYGYTF. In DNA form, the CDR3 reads TGTGCCAGCAGTAGCGGAGGGTATCCTAACTATGGCTACACCTTC.

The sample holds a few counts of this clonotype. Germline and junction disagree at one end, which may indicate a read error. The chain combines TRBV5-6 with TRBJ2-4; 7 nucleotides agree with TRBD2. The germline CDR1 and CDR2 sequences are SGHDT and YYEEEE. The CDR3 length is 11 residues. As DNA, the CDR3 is TGTGCCAGCAGCGTCCGGGACTATCACGCCTTC. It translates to CASSVRDYHAF. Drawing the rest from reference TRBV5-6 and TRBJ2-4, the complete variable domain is DAGVTQSPTHLIKTRGQQVTLRCSPKSGHDTVSWYQQALGQGPQFIFQYYEEEERQRGNFPDRFSGHQFPNYSSELNVNALLLGDSALYLCASSVRDYHAFGAGTRLSVL.

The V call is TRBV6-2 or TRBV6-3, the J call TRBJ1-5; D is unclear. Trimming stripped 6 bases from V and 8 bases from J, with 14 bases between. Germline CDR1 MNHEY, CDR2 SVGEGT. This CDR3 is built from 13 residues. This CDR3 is CASRRPGKEPQHF. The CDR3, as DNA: TGTGCCAGCAGACGCCCCGGCAAGGAGCCCCAGCATTTT.

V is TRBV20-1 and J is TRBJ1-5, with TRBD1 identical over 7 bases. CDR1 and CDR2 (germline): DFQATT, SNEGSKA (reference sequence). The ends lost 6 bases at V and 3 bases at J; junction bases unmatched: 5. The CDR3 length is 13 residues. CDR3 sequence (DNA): TGCAGTGCCCAGACAGGGTTCAATCAGCCCCAGCATTTT. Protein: CSAQTGFNQPQHF.

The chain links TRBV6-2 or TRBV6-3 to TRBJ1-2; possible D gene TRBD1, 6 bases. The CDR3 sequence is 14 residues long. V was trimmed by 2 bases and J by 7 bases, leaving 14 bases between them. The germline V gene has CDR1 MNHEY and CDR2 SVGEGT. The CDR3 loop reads CASSYGQGTTGYTF. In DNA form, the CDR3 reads TGTGCCAGCAGTTACGGGCAGGGGACGACTGGCTACACCTTC.

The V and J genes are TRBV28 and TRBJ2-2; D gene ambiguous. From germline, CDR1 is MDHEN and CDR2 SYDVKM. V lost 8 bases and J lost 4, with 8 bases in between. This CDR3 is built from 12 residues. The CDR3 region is CASFLPTGELFF. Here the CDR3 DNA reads TGTGCCAGCTTCCTCCCCACCGGGGAGCTGTTTTTT. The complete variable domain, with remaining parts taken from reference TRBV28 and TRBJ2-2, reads DVKVTQSSRYLVKRTGEKVFLECVQDMDHENMFWYRQDPGLGLRLIYFSYDVKMKEKGDIPEGYSVSREKKERFSLILESASTNQTSMYLCASFLPTGELFFGEGSRLTVL.

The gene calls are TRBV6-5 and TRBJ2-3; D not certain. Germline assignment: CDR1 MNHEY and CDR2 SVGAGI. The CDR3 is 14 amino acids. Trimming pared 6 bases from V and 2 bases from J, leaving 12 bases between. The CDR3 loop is CASRGYTYTDTQYF. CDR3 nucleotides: TGTGCCAGCAGGGGATATACCTACACAGATACGCAGTATTTT.

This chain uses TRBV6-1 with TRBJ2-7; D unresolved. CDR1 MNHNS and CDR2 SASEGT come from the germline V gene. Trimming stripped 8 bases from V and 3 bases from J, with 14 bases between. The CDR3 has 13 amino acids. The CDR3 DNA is TGTGCCAGCCAACGCTGGCAGCTCTACGAGCAGTACTTC. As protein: CASQRWQLYEQYF.

The CDR3 DNA follows: TGTGCCAGCAGTTTGGAGGGGGCGCAGACCGGGGAGCTGTTTTTT. Its protein product is CASSLEGAQTGELFF. The J gene is TRBJ2-2, the V gene TRBV12-3 or TRBV12-4, with D tentatively TRBD1 (7 bases). This CDR3 contains 15 residues. Trimming left V 3 bases short and J 5 bases short, with 13 bases between.

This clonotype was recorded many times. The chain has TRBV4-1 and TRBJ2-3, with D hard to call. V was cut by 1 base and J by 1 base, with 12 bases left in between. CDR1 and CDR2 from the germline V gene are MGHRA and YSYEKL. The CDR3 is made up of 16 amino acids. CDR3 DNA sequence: TGCGCCAGCAGCCAAGTGTCGCAGGACCGCACAGATACGCAGTATTTT. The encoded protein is CASSQVSQDRTDTQYF.

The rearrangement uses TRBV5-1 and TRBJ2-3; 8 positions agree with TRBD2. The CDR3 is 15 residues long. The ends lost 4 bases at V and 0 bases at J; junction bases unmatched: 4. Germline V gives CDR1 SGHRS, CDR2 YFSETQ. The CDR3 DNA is TGCGCCAGCAGCCAGCGGGGGACTAGCACAGATACGCAGTATTTT. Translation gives CASSQRGTSTDTQYF.

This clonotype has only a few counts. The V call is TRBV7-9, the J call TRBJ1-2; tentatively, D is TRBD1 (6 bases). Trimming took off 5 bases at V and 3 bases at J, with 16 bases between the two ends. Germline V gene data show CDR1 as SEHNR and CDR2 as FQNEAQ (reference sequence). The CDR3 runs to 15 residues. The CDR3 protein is CASSGTDRFDYGYTF. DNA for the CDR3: TGTGCCAGCAGCGGAACGGACAGATTCGACTATGGCTACACCTTC.

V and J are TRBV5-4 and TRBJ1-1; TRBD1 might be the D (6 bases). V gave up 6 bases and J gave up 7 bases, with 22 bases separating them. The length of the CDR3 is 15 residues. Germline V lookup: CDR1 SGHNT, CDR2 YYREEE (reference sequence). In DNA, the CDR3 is TGTGCCAGCAACATAATGGGGGCCCTGCTAAATGAAGCTTTCTTT. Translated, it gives CASNIMGALLNEAFF.

CDR3 sequence reads: CASSDGAYNEQFF. CDR3 bases: TGTGCCAGCAGTGATGGGGCCTACAATGAGCAGTTCTTC. This sequence joins TRBV6-4 and TRBJ2-1; D not resolved. CDR1 and CDR2 from the germline V gene are MRHNA and SNTAGT. V was pared by 3 bases and J by 2 bases, with 5 bases between. The length of the CDR3 is 13 residues.

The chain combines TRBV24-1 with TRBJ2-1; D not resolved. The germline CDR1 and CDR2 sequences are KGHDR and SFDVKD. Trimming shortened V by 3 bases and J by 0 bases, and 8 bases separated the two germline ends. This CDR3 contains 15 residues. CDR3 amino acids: CATSDEVDSYNEQFF. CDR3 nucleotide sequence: TGTGCCACCAGTGATGAGGTGGACTCCTACAATGAGCAGTTCTTC.

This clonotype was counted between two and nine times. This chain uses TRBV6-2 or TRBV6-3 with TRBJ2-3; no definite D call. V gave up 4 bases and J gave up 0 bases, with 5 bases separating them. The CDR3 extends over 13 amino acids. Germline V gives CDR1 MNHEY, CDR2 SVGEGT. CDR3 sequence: CASSSKSTDTQYF. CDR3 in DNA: TGTGCCAGCAGTTCCAAAAGCACAGATACGCAGTATTTT.

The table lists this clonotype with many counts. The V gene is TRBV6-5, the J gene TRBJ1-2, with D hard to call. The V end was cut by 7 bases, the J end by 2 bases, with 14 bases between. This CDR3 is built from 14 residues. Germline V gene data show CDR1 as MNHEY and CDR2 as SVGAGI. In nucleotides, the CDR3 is TGTGCCAGCACCAAGGACGGACGGAACTATGGCTACACCTTC. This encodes CASTKDGRNYGYTF.

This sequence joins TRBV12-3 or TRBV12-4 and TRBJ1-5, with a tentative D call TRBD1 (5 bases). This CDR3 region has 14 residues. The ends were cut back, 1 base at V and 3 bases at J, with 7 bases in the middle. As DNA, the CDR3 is TGTGCCAGCAGTTTAGGGGGACTCAATCAGCCCCAGCATTTT. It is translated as CASSLGGLNQPQHF.

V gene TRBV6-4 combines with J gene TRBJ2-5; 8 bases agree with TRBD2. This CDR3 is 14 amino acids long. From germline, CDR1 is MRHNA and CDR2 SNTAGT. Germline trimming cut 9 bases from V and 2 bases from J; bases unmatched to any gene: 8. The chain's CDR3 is CARERTSPQETQYF. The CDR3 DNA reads TGTGCCAGAGAAAGGACTAGCCCGCAAGAGACCCAGTACTTC.

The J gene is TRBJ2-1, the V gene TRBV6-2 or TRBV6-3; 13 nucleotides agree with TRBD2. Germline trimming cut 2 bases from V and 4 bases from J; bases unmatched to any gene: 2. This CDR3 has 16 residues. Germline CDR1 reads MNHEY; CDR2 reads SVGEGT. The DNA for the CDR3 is TGTGCCAGCAGTTACCGGACTAGCGGGGGATACAATGAGCAGTTCTTC. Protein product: CASSYRTSGGYNEQFF.

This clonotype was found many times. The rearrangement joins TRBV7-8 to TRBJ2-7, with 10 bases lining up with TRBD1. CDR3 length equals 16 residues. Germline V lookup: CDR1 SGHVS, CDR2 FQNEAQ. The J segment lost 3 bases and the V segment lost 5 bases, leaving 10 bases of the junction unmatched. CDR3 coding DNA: TGTGCCAGCAGCCCACCGCTAAGGACAGGGGGCTACGAGCAGTACTTC. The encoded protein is CASSPPLRTGGYEQYF. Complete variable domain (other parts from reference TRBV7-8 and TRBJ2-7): GAGVSQSPRYKVAKRGQDVALRCDPISGHVSLFWYQQALGQGPEFLTYFQNEAQLDKSGLPSDRFFAERPEGSVSTLKIQRTQQEDSAVYLCASSPPLRTGGYEQYFGPGTRLTVT.

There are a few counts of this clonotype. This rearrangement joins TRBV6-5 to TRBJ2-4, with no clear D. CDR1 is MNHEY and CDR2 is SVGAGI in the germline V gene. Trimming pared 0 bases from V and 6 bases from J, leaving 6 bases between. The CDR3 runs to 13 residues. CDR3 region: CASSYSRVNIQYF. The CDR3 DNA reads TGTGCCAGCAGTTACTCCCGGGTAAACATTCAGTACTTC.